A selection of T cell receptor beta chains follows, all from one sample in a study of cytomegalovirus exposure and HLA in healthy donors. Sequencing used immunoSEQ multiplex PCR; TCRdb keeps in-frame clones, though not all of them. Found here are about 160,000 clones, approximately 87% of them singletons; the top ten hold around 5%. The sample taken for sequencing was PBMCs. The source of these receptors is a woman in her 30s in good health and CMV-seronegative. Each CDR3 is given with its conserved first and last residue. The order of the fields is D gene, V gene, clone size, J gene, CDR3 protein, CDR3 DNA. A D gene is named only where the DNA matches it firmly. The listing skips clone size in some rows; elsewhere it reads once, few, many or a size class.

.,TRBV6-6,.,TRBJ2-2,CASCTDRNTGELFF,TGTGCCAGCTGCACAGACAGAAACACCGGGGAGCTGTTTTTT
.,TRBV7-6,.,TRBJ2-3,CASSLGGQSTDTQYF,TGTGCCAGCAGCTTAGGTGGGCAGAGCACAGATACGCAGTATTTT
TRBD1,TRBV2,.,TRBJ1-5,CASSEQGAHQPQHF,TGTGCCAGCAGTGAACAGGGGGCGCATCAGCCCCAGCATTTT
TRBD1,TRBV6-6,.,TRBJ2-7,CASRLGQGRYEQYF,TGTGCCAGCAGGTTAGGACAGGGGCGGTACGAGCAGTACTTC
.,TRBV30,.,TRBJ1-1,CAWRKSVNTEAFF,TGTGCCTGGAGGAAATCAGTGAACACTGAAGCTTTCTTT
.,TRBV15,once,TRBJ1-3,CATRRPGVGNTIYF,TGTGCCACCAGGAGGCCAGGGGTTGGAAACACCATATATTTT
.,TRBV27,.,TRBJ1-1,CASSQGNTEAFF,TGTGCCAGCAGTCAGGGTAACACTGAAGCTTTCTTT
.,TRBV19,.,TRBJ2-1,CASSLLASEQFF,TGTGCCAGTAGTCTTTTAGCCTCTGAGCAGTTCTTC
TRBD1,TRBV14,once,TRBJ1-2,CASSRTGGHYGYTF,TGTGCCAGCAGCCGGACAGGGGGCCACTATGGCTACACCTTC
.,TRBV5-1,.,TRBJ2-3,CASSLAPTDTQYF,TGCGCCAGCAGCTTGGCCCCCACAGATACGCAGTATTTT
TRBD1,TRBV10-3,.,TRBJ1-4,CAISPSTGTNEKLFF,TGTGCCATCAGCCCTTCGACAGGGACTAATGAAAAACTGTTTTTT
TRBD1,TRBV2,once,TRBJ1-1,CASSAGQGAGGTEAFF,TGTGCCAGCAGTGCGGGACAGGGGGCTGGGGGCACTGAAGCTTTCTTT
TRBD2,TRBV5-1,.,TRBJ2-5,CASSSLAGGPGEETQYF,TGCGCCAGCAGCTCATTAGCGGGGGGGCCGGGTGAGGAGACCCAGTACTTC
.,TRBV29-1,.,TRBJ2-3,CSVEGPERVGYF,TGCAGCGTTGAAGGTCCGGAGCGGGTAGGGTATTTT
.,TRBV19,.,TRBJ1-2,CASTRGSYGYTF,TGTGCCAGTACCCGGGGGTCCTATGGCTACACCTTC
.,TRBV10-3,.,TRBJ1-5,CAISEFLGQPQHF,TGTGCCATCAGTGAGTTTTTGGGTCAGCCCCAGCATTTT
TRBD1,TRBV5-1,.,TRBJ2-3,CASSLEGQYTDTQYF,TGCGCCAGCAGCTTGGAGGGACAGTACACAGATACGCAGTATTTT
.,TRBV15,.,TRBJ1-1,CATSRVHRNTEAFF,TGTGCCACCAGCAGAGTACACCGGAACACTGAAGCTTTCTTT
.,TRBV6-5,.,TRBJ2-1,CASSQVRVGHNEQFF,TGTGCCAGCAGTCAAGTGAGGGTGGGACACAATGAGCAGTTCTTC
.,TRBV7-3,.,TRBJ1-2,CASGPLSGYTF,TGTGCCAGCGGACCGCTTTCTGGCTACACCTTC
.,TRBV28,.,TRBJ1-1,CASSPRNTEAFF,TGTGCCAGCAGTCCAAGGAACACTGAAGCTTTCTTT
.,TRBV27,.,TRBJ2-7,CASGRLGQAGEQYF,TGTGCCAGCGGGAGACTCGGGCAGGCCGGGGAGCAGTACTTC
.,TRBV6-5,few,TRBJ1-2,CASSNGGRGYGYTF,TGTGCCAGCAGCAACGGGGGTAGGGGGTATGGCTACACCTTC
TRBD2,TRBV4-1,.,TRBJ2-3,CASSPGLAGPGGTDTQYF,TGCGCCAGCAGCCCGGGACTAGCGGGACCCGGAGGGACAGATACGCAGTATTTT
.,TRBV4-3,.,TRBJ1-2,CASSQDWGVGGGYTF,TGCGCCAGCAGCCAAGATTGGGGGGTTGGTGGTGGCTACACCTTC
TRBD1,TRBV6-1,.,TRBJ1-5,CASSPTGGGQPQHF,TGTGCCAGCAGTCCAACAGGGGGAGGACAGCCCCAGCATTTT
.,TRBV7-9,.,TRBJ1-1,CASSPTLTGAQAFF,TGTGCCAGCAGCCCTACCCTGACCGGGGCCCAAGCTTTCTTT
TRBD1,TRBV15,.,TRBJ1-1,CATSKGQTNTEAFF,TGTGCCACCAGCAAGGGACAGACAAACACTGAAGCTTTCTTT
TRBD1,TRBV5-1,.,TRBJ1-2,CASSVRDSYGYTF,TGCGCCAGCAGTGTCCGGGACAGCTATGGCTACACCTTC
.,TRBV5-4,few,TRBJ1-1,CASSPLGWTEAFF,TGTGCCAGCAGCCCGCTGGGTTGGACTGAAGCTTTCTTT
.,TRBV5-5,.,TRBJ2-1,CASSPVGAAYNEQFF,TGTGCCAGCAGCCCCGTGGGGGCAGCCTACAATGAGCAGTTCTTC
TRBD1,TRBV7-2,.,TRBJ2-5,CASSLGQGNRETQYF,TGTGCCAGCAGCTTGGGACAGGGGAACCGAGAGACCCAGTACTTC
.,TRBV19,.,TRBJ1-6,CASSFIAAGVNSPLHF,TGTGCCAGTAGTTTCATAGCGGCGGGGGTCAATTCACCCCTCCACTTT
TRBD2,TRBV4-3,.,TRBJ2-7,CASSQNWASGADKGYEQYF,TGCGCCAGCAGCCAGAACTGGGCTAGCGGGGCCGACAAGGGCTACGAGCAGTACTTC
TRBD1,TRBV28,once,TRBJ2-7,CASRTIRGTGMILSYEQYF,TGTGCCAGCAGAACAATACGGGGGACAGGGATGATTTTAAGCTACGAGCAGTACTTC
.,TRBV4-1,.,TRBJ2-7,CASSQGPGATYEQYF,TGCGCCAGCAGCCAAGGCCCAGGGGCGACATACGAGCAGTACTTC
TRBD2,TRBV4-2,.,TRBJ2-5,CASSLSSGGSQETQYF,TGTGCCAGCAGCCTATCTAGCGGGGGGTCCCAAGAGACCCAGTACTTC
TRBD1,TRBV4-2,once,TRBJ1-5,CASSQEAGGDQVGQPQHF,TGTGCCAGCAGCCAAGAGGCAGGGGGCGACCAAGTCGGCCAGCCCCAGCATTTT
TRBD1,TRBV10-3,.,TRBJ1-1,CAISDSQGTGGTEAFF,TGTGCCATCAGTGATTCCCAAGGGACAGGGGGCACTGAAGCTTTCTTT
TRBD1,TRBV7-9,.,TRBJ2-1,CASRPGTALNEQFF,TGTGCCAGCAGGCCCGGGACAGCTCTCAATGAGCAGTTCTTC
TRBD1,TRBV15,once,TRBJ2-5,CATSREGQGGETQYF,TGTGCCACCAGCAGAGAAGGACAGGGTGGTGAGACCCAGTACTTC
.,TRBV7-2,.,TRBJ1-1,CASSLEFGGYPEAFF,TGTGCCAGCAGCTTAGAGTTCGGAGGGTACCCTGAAGCTTTCTTT
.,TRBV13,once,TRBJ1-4,CASSVNRGEKLFF,TGTGCCAGCAGCGTAAATAGAGGGGAAAAACTGTTTTTT
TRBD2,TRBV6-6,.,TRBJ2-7,CASGRTSGDSYEQYF,TGTGCCAGCGGGCGGACTAGCGGGGATTCCTACGAGCAGTACTTC
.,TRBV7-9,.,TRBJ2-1,CASSPTGWSEQFF,TGTGCCAGCAGCCCCACAGGGTGGAGTGAGCAGTTCTTC
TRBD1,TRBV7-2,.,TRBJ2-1,CASSLQSTGVNEQFF,TGTGCCAGCAGCCTTCAATCGACAGGGGTCAATGAGCAGTTCTTC
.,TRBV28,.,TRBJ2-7,CASSLAGHSYEQYF,TGTGCCAGCAGTTTAGCGGGACACTCCTACGAGCAGTACTTC
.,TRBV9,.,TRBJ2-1,CASSVERASYNEQFF,TGTGCCAGCAGCGTAGAGCGAGCCTCCTACAATGAGCAGTTCTTC
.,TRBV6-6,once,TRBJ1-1,CASSYLLGLEAFF,TGTGCCAGCAGTTATTTGTTGGGGCTTGAAGCTTTCTTT